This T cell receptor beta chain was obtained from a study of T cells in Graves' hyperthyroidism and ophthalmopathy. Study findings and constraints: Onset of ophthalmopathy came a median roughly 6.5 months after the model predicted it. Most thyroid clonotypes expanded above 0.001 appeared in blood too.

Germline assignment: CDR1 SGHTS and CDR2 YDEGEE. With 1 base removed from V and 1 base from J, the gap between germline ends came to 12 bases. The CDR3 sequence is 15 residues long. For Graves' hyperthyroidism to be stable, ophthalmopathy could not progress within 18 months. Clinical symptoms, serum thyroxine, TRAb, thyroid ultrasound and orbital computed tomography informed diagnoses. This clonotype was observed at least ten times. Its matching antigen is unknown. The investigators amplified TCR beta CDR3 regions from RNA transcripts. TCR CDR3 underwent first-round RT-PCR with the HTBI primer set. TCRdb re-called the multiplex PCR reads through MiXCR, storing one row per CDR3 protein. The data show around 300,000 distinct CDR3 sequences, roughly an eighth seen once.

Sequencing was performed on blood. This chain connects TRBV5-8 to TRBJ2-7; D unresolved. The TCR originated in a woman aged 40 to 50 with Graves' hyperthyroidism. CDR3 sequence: CASSLLGTRSYEQYF. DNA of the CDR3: TGTGCCAGCAGCTTGCTGGGCACCCGATCCTACGAGCAGTACTTC. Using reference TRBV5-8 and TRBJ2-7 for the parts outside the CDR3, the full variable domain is EAGVTQSPTHLIKTRGQQATLRCSPISGHTSVYWYQQALGLGLQFLLWYDEGEERNRGNFPPRFSGRQFPNYSSELNVNALELEDSALYLCASSLLGTRSYEQYFGPGTRLTVT.